These T cell receptor beta chains were read from a single sample in a study of blood T cells in healthy people across ages. Using its own MiXCR run on the 5' RACE reads, TCRdb lists one record per CDR3 protein. The data show 1.5 million to 2 million distinct CDR3 sequences, just under 50% seen once. The sample was blood. The receptors shown here come from a woman between 35 and 50 years old in good health. CDR3s include the opening cysteine and the closing phenylalanine or tryptophan. Fields, in order: CDR3 length, D gene, J gene, clone size, V gene, CDR3 DNA, CDR3 protein. D genes are given only for firm matches. Some rows mark clone size as missing; the rest say once, few, many or name a class of expanded clone.

15	TRBD2	TRBJ2-3	once	TRBV15	TGTGCCACTAGGCTAGCGGGGGCCGCACGAGATACGCAGTATTTT	CATRLAGAARDTQYF
16	-	TRBJ2-5	few	TRBV4-2	TGTGCCAGCAGCCCCGAATCGGGCAGGGTGTTAGGGGAGCAGTACTTC	CASSPESGRVLGEQYF
14	-	TRBJ2-4	few	TRBV12-3/TRBV12-4	TGTGCCAGCAGTGCCAGGGGTGGCCAAAACATTCAGTACTTC	CASSARGGQNIQYF
15	-	TRBJ1-2	-	TRBV3-1	TGTGCCAGCAGCCCCACACAGGGAGAGATCTATGGCTACACCTTC	CASSPTQGEIYGYTF
14	-	TRBJ2-7	-	TRBV28	TGTGCCAGCAGTTTTGCAGGGGCCGGTTACGAGCAGTACTTC	CASSFAGAGYEQYF
15	TRBD2	TRBJ2-6	many	TRBV20-1	TGCAGTGCGCGCCCGGGGGGCTCTGGGGCCAACGTCCTGACTTTC	CSARPGGSGANVLTF
12	TRBD1	TRBJ1-1	once	TRBV29-1	TGCAGCGCCCACAGGGGGGACACTGAAGCTTTCTTT	CSAHRGDTEAFF
13	-	TRBJ2-1	few	TRBV7-2	TGTGCCAGCAGCGTAGCAATCCTTCAGGGGCAGTTCTTC	CASSVAILQGQFF
14	TRBD2	TRBJ2-1	few	TRBV7-2	TGTGCCAGCAGCTTAAGTCCAGCGGGGAGAAAGCAGTTCTTC	CASSLSPAGRKQFF
14	-	TRBJ2-4	-	TRBV6-2/TRBV6-3	TGTGCCAGCAGTTACAGTCAAACCTCCGTAGAGCAGTACTTC	CASSYSQTSVEQYF